The 8 T cell receptor beta chains given below trace back to one sample, sequenced in a study of blood T cell repertoires in COVID-19. The assay was immunoSEQ multiplex PCR, and TCRdb's table has in-frame clones only and misses some. Of tens of thousands of clones listed, about nine tenths were seen once; the top ten hold 5.4%. The sample consisted of peripheral blood. The receptor set was obtained from a man aged 55 to 69 with active COVID-19.

This clone was seen only once. This rearrangement joins TRBV6-5 to TRBJ1-4; TRBD1 agrees at 8 bases. The CDR3 contains 13 residues. Germline assignment: CDR1 MNHEY and CDR2 SVGAGI. The V gene end was trimmed by 5 bases and the J gene end by 12 bases; junction bases not matched to a gene: 8. This CDR3 is CASSPKTDRELFF. CDR3 nucleotide sequence: TGTGCCAGCAGTCCTAAGACGGACAGGGAACTGTTTTTT.

This clone was counted once. The rearrangement uses TRBV10-3 and TRBJ2-7; TRBD1 aligns across 11 bases. The CDR3 contains 14 residues. J lost 2 bases, V lost 4 bases, and 1 base had no gene match. Germline V gene sequence: CDR1 ENHRY, CDR2 SYGVKD. The CDR3 sequence: CAISGDRGAYEQYF. The CDR3 coding sequence is TGTGCCATCAGTGGGGACAGGGGGGCCTACGAGCAGTACTTC.

The chain combines TRBV10-3 with TRBJ1-2; 8 bases line up with TRBD1. The CDR3 runs to 12 residues. CDR1 is ENHRY, CDR2 SYGVKD, per germline. Trimming at V came to 8 bases and at J to 8 bases, leaving 7 bases not matched to a gene. The CDR3 bases are TGTGCCATCGGGGAGACAGGGGCCGGCTACACCTTC. This sequence encodes CAIGETGAGYTF.

This chain uses TRBV5-6 with TRBJ2-6, with D perhaps matching TRBD1 (5 bases). Germline V CDR1 and CDR2: SGHDT, YYEEEE. V lost 7 bases and J 2 bases, leaving 13 bases between the germline ends. The CDR3 runs 15 residues. CDR3 coding DNA: TGTGCCAGCCGAGTTCAGGGTACTGGGGCCAACGTCCTGACTTTC. Translated: CASRVQGTGANVLTF.

The chain employs TRBV7-6 and TRBJ2-1; 8 bases are shared with TRBD1. With 5 bases clipped from V and 0 bases from J, the junction kept 6 bases outside the gene matches. The CDR3 totals 16 residues. CDR1 is SGHVS and CDR2 is FNYEAQ in the germline V gene. CDR3 sequence: CASSPRDRSSYNEQFF. The CDR3 DNA reads TGTGCCAGCAGCCCCCGGGACAGGAGCTCCTACAATGAGCAGTTCTTC.

The J gene is TRBJ1-5, the V gene TRBV28; D unclear. The germline V gene has CDR1 MDHEN and CDR2 SYDVKM. This CDR3 spans 13 amino acids. V was cut by 5 bases and J by 2 bases, with 7 bases left in between. The chain's CDR3 is CASSPYGNQPQHF. In nucleotides, the CDR3 is TGTGCCAGCAGTCCCTACGGCAATCAGCCCCAGCATTTT.

The chain employs TRBV5-1 and TRBJ2-3; D remains unclear. The CDR3 has 14 residues. V was pared by 0 bases and J by 0 bases, with 5 bases between. Looked up from germline, CDR1 is SGHRS and CDR2 is YFSETQ. CDR3 sequence reads: CASSLEQSTDTQYF. The CDR3 region has the DNA TGCGCCAGCAGCTTGGAACAAAGCACAGATACGCAGTATTTT.

This rearrangement joins TRBV29-1 to TRBJ1-3, with D possibly matching TRBD1 (5 bases). The CDR3 is 14 amino acids. V was cut by 3 bases and J by 4 bases, with 13 bases left in between. CDR1 is SQVTM, CDR2 ANQGSEA, per germline. The CDR3 DNA reads TGCAGCGTTGATTGGGGCTTGGGCGGAAACACCATATATTTT. It is translated as CSVDWGLGGNTIYF.